This T cell receptor beta chain was captured in a study of T cell responses to AZD1222 COVID-19 vaccine. This CDR3 has 17 residues. Per the germline V gene, CDR1 is SNHLY and CDR2 is FYNNEI. Losses at the gene ends were 4 bases for V and 0 bases for J; bases not matched to a gene: 6. Some clones are missing from TCRdb's copy, which holds only in-frame ones; the method was immunoSEQ multiplex PCR. The table shows 95,000 or so clones, with roughly 86% occurring only once. General study points: Distributed over spike, vaccine-associated CD4 TCRs predominated at 160-218 and 743-854. Repertoire sampling was restricted to post-peak T cell response timepoints. Increased Spike-specific TCR breadth and depth were observed after two AZD1222 doses. Recipients of AZD1222 seropositive at baseline numbered only 5 to 7.

On this clone itself: Its antigen is still unknown.

The rearrangement links TRBV2 to TRBJ2-2, with 9 bases identical to TRBD2. Material: peripheral blood, obtained on day 0 of MenACWY control vaccination. This clonotype originated in an adult in good health. CDR3 sequence: CASSGASGVSNTGELFF. The CDR3, as DNA: TGTGCCAGCAGTGGAGCTAGCGGGGTTTCGAACACCGGGGAGCTGTTTTTT. The variable domain in full, with the rest retrieved from reference TRBV2 and TRBJ2-2, is EPEVTQTPSHQVTQMGQEVILRCVPISNHLYFYWYRQILGQKVEFLVSFYNNEISEKSEIFDDQFSVERPDGSNFTLKIRSTKLEDSAMYFCASSGASGVSNTGELFFGEGSRLTVL.